This record covers a single T cell receptor beta chain. Germline lookup yields CDR1 MNHEY and CDR2 SVGAGI. The CDR3 consists of 12 residues. Germline trimming cut 6 bases from V and 9 bases from J; bases unmatched to any gene: 4. How the authors handled the data: Amplification of reference gene primers provided the estimated nucleated cell counts. Data came from immunoSEQ multiplex PCR; TCRdb stores just in-frame clones and leaves some out. That table gives V, J and clone size, and the DNA gave D and trimming. Among 150,000 to 200,000 clones listed, 80% to 90% were seen once. The data are from a study of blood T cell repertoires in COVID-19. Study details: COVID-19 samples collected from the United States, Italy and Spain covered acute and convalescent phases. T cells, B-cell-depleted T cells, or PBMCs supplied cDNA or gDNA.

Sequencing was done on a sample of peripheral blood. The rearrangement uses TRBV6-5 and TRBJ2-4; 8 nucleotides agree with TRBD2. The sequence came from a man aged 40-55 years who had recovered from COVID-19. CDR3 DNA sequence: TGTGCCAGCAGCCGGGGGGGGCGCATTCAGTACTTC. Its translation: CASSRGGRIQYF.